This TCR beta chain comes out of a study of T cells in Graves' hyperthyroidism and ophthalmopathy. Stable disease denoted Graves' hyperthyroidism without ophthalmopathy progression within 18 months. This sample holds PBMCs from roughly 10 ml fresh peripheral blood. Whole-study findings and limits: Most thyroid clonotypes that were expanded above 0.001 also turned up in blood.

This clonotype was observed a handful of times. Its antigen is undetermined. Amplification targeted TCR beta CDR3 regions from RNA transcripts. HTBI primers were the set used in a first-round RT-PCR of the TCR CDR3. Using its own MiXCR run on the multiplex PCR reads, TCRdb lists one record per CDR3 protein. The sample lists some 350,000 distinct CDR3 sequences, about 25% seen once, with 73% in the top ten. This CDR3 contains 14 residues. Trimming stripped 5 bases from V and 5 bases from J, with 15 bases between. The germline V gene has CDR1 MNHNS and CDR2 SASEGT. Sequencing used blood. The TCR originated in a man aged 45-60 years with Graves' hyperthyroidism. This sequence joins TRBV6-1 and TRBJ1-1; maybe TRBD1 (6 bases). CDR3 sequence: CASSTNREGTEAFF. CDR3 nucleotides: TGTGCCAGCAGTACTAACAGGGAGGGGACTGAAGCTTTCTTT.